This TCR beta chain is drawn from a study of T cells in Graves' hyperthyroidism and ophthalmopathy. General study findings and limits: In simple terms, a model built on 13 V-J features told ophthalmopathy apart from stable hyperthyroidism.

Comment on this clonotype: Its antigen is not identified.

Exclusions: uncontrolled infection, other autoimmune disease, pregnancy, lactation. The CDR3 has 17 residues. Per germline, CDR1 LGHNA and CDR2 YNFKEQ. After removal of 4 bases from V and 4 bases from J, the junction contained 10 bases not matched to a gene. What was amplified from RNA transcripts were TCR beta CDR3 regions. A first-round RT-PCR of the TCR CDR3 used the HTBI primer set. TCRdb independently ran MiXCR on the multiplex PCR reads; one entry per CDR3 protein. The profile shows 300,000 to 400,000 distinct CDR3 sequences, approximately 15% of them singletons. The sequencing sample was made of blood. The chain combines TRBV4-2 with TRBJ2-2; TRBD2 matches 9 bases. The sequence was obtained from a woman in her sixties with Graves' hyperthyroidism. In DNA, the CDR3 is TGTGCCAGCAGCCCACTTGTAGCGGGAGTGAGCACCGGGGAGCTGTTTTTT. Translated: CASSPLVAGVSTGELFF.